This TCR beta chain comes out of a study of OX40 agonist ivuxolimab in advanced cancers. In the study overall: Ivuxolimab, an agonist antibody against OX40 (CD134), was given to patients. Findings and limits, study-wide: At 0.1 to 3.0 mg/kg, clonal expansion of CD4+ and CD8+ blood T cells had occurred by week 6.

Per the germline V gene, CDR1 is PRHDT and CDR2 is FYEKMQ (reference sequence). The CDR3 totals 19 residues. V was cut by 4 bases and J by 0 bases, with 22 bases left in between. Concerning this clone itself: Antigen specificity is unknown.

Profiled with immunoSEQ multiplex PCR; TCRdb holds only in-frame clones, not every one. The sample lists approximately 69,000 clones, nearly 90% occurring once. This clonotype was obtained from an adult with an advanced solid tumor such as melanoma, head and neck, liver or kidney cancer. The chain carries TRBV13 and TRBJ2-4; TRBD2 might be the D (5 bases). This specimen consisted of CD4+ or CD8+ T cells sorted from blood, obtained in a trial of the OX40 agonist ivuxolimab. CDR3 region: CASSSSSSDLLLAKNIQYF. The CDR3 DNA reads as TGTGCCAGCAGCTCTTCGAGTAGCGACCTACTCTTAGCCAAAAACATTCAGTACTTC.